Below, 2 T cell receptor beta chains from the same sample are listed, as sequenced in a study of blood T cells in healthy people across ages. The use of a sample-barcoded 5' primer and a J-beta primer mix characterized a second PCR of roughly 6 to 11 cycles. One entry per CDR3 protein results from TCRdb running MiXCR on the 5' RACE reads. The sample consists of approximately 800,000 distinct CDR3 sequences, 35% to 40% of them appearing once. Source material: blood. These receptors all stem from a man aged 18 to 30 in good health.

This chain joins TRBV13 and TRBJ1-2; 7 nucleotides match TRBD1. After removal of 5 bases from V and 5 bases from J, the junction contained 11 bases not matched to a gene. The CDR3 is made up of 15 amino acids. CDR1 PRHDT and CDR2 FYEKMQ come from the germline V gene (reference sequence). CDR3 bases: TGTGCCAGCAGCCACCGAGACAGGGCGTCGTATGGCTACACCTTC. Translated: CASSHRDRASYGYTF.

V gene TRBV7-8 combines with J gene TRBJ2-1; TRBD2 aligns across 9 bases. The DNA end is a closer match to TRBJ2-7, so the J assignment may be wrong. The CDR3 spans 17 residues. Germline V gene sequence: CDR1 SGHVS, CDR2 FQNEAQ. The chain's CDR3 is CASSLARGGRSYNEQYF. In DNA, the CDR3 is TGTGCCAGCAGCTTAGCGCGGGGGGGCCGCTCCTACAATGAGCAGTACTTC.